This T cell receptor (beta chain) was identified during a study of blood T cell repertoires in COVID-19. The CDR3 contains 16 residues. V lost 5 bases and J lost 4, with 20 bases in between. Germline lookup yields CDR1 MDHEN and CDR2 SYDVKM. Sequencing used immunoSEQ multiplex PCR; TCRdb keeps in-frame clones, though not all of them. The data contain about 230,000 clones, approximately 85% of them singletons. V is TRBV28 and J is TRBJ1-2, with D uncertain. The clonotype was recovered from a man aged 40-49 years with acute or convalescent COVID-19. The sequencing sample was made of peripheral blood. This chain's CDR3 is CASSTPGGRGGYGYTF. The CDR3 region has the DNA TGTGCCAGCAGTACCCCTGGAGGACGAGGTGGCTATGGCTACACCTTC.